This TCR beta chain was captured by sequencing in a study of T cell responses to AZD1222 COVID-19 vaccine. CDR1 and CDR2 (germline): MNHEY, SVGAGI. The CDR3 is made up of 16 amino acids, end residues included. Using immunoSEQ multiplex PCR, the repertoire was profiled, and TCRdb retains in-frame clones only, with some absent. The sample has more than 85,000 clones, 80% to 90% seen once. Relative to its sample, this clone is medium-sized. The limits of the CDR3 on the DNA are not certain, so only TCRdb's listed CDR3 is given. The chain employs TRBV6-5 and TRBJ2-7. Sequenced material: peripheral blood, taken on day 0 of AZD1222 vaccination. This TCR came from an adult in good health. The CDR3 loop is CASSSSGGQPPKEQYF.